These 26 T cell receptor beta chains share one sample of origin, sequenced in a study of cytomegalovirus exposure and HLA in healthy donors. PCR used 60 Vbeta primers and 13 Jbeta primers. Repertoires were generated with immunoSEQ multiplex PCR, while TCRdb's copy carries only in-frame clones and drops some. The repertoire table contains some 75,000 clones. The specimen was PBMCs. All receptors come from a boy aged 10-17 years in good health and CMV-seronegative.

The CDR3 region is CSVGGSYGYTF. The CDR3 DNA reads TGCAGTGTAGGCGGATCCTATGGCTACACCTTC. The chain combines TRBV20-1 with TRBJ1-2, with D unclear. Looked up from germline, CDR1 is DFQATT and CDR2 is SNEGSKA (reference sequence). V was clipped by 7 bases and J by 4 bases, with 10 bases between them. The CDR3 extends over 11 amino acids.

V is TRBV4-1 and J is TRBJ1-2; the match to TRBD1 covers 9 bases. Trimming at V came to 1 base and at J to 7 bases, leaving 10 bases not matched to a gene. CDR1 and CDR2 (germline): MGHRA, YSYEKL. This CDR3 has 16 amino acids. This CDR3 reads CASSQVPATGGAGYTF. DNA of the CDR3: TGCGCCAGCAGCCAAGTCCCCGCGACAGGGGGGGCTGGCTACACCTTC.

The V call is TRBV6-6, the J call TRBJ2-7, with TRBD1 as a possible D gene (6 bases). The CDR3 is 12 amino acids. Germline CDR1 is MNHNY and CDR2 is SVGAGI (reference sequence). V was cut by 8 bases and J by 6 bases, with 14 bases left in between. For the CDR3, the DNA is TGTGCCAGCGGCAGGGGCCAGGGCGAGCAGTACTTC. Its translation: CASGRGQGEQYF.

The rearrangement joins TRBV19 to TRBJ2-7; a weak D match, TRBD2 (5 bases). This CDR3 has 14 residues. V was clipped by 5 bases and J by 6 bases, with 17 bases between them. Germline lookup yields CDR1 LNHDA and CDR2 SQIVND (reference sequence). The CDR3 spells CASSASQQGGEQYF. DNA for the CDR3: TGTGCCAGTAGTGCATCGCAACAAGGAGGCGAGCAGTACTTC.

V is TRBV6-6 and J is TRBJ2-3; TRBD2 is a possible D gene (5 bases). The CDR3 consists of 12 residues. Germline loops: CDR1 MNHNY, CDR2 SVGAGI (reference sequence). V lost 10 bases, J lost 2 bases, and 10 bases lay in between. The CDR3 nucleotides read TGTGCCACACTAGATATCACAGATACGCAGTATTTT. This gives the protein CATLDITDTQYF.

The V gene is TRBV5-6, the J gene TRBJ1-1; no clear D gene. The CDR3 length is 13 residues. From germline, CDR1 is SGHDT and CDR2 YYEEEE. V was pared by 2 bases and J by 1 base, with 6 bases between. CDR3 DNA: TGTGCCAGCAGCTTCGACAAGAACACTGAAGCTTTCTTT. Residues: CASSFDKNTEAFF.

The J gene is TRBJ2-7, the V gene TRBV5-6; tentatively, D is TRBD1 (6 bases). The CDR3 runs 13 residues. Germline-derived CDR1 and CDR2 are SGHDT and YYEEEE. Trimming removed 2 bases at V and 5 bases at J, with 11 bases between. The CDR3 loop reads CASSFRTGNEQYF. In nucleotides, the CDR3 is TGTGCCAGCAGCTTCAGAACAGGGAACGAGCAGTACTTC.

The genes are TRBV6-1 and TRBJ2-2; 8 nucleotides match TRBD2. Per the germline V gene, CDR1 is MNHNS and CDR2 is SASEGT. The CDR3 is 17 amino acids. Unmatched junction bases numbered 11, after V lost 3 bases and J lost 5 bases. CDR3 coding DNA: TGTGCCAGCAGTGACCAGCGGGGGAGAATATATACCGGGGAGCTGTTTTTT. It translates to CASSDQRGRIYTGELFF.

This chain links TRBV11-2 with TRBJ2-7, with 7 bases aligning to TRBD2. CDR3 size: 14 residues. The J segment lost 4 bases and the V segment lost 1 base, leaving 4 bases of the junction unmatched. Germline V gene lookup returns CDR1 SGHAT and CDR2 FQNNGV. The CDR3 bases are TGTGCCAGCAGCTTAGGGCTAGCGGTATACGAGCAGTACTTC. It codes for CASSLGLAVYEQYF.

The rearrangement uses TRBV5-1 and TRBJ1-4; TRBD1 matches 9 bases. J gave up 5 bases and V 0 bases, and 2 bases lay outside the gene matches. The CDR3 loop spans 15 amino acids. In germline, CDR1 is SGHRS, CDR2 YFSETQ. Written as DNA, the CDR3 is TGCGCCAGCAGCTTGGCTGGGACAGGGAATGAAAAACTGTTTTTT. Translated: CASSLAGTGNEKLFF.

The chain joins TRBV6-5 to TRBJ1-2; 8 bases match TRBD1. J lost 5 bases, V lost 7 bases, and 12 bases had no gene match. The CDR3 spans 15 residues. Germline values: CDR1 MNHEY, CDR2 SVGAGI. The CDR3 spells CASTPQTGAHYGYTF. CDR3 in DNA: TGTGCCAGCACCCCTCAGACAGGGGCGCATTATGGCTACACCTTC.

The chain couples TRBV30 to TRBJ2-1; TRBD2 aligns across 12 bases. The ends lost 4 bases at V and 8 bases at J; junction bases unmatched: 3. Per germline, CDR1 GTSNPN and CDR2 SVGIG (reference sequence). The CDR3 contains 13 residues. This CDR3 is CAWTTSGGDEQFF. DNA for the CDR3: TGTGCCTGGACGACTAGCGGGGGCGATGAGCAGTTCTTC.

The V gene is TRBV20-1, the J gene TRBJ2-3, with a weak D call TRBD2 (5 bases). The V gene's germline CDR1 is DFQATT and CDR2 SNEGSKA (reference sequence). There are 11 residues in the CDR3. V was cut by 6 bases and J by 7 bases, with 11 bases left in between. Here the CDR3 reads CSARYGNTQYF. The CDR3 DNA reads TGCAGTGCCCGTTACGGGAATACGCAGTATTTT.

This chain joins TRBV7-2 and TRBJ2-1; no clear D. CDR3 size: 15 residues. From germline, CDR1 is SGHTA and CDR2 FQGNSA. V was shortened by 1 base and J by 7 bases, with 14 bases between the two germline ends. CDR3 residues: CASSLEARQPNEQFF. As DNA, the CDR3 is TGTGCCAGCAGCTTAGAAGCTAGGCAGCCGAATGAGCAGTTCTTC.

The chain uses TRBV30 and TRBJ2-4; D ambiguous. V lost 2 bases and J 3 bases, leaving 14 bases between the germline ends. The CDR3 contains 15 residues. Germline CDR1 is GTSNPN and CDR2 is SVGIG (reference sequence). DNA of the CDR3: TGTGCCTGGAGTAATGGAGATCTTAGCAAAAACATTCAGTACTTC. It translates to CAWSNGDLSKNIQYF. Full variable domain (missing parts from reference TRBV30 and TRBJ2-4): SQTIHQWPATLVQPVGSPLSLECTVEGTSNPNLYWYRQAAGRGLQLLFYSVGIGQISSEVPQNLSASRPQDRQFILSSKKLLLSDSGFYLCAWSNGDLSKNIQYFGAGTRLSVL.

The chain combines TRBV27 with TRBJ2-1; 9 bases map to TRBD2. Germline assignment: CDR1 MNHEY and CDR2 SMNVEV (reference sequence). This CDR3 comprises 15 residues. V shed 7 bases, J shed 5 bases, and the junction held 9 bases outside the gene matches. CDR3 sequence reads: CASTISGSVNNEQFF. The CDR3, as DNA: TGTGCCAGCACTATTAGCGGGAGTGTTAACAATGAGCAGTTCTTC.

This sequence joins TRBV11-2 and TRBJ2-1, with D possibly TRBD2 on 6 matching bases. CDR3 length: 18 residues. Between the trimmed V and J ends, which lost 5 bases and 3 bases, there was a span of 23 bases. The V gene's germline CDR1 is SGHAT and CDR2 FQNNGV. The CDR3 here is CASSPLDFGRGIYNEQFF. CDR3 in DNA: TGTGCCAGCAGCCCTCTTGACTTCGGGCGGGGAATCTACAATGAGCAGTTCTTC.

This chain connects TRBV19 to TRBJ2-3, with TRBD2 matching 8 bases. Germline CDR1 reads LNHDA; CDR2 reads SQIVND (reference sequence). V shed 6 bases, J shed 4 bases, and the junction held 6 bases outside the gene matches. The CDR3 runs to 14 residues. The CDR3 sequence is CASRLTGGSDTQYF. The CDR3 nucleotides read TGTGCCAGTAGGCTTACGGGAGGGTCAGATACGCAGTATTTT.

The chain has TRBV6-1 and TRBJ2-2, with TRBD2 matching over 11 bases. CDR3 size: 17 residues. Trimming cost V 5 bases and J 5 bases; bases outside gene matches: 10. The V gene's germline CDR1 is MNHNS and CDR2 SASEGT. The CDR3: CASSKVTSGDPTGELFF. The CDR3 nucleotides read TGTGCCAGCAGTAAAGTGACTAGCGGGGACCCAACCGGGGAGCTGTTTTTT.

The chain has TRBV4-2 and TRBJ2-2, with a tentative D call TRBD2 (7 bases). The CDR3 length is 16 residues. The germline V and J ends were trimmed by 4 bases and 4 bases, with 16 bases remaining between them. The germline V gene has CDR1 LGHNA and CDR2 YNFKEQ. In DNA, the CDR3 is TGTGCCAGCAGCCGAGAGGGGGGGGCCGTCACCGGGGAGCTGTTTTTT. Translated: CASSREGGAVTGELFF.

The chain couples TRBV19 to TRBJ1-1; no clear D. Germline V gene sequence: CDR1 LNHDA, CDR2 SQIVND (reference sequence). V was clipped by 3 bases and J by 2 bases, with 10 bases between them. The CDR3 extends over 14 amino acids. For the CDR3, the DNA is TGTGCCAGTAGTATCGTGCTAGCCAACACTGAAGCTTTCTTT. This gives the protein CASSIVLANTEAFF.

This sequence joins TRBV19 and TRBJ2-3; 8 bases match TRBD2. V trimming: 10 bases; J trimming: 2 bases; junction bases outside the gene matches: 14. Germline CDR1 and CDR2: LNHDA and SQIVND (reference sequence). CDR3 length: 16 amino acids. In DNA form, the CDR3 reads TGTGCCACCTCGCCGGTTCGGGGGGGACACACAGATACGCAGTATTTT. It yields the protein CATSPVRGGHTDTQYF.

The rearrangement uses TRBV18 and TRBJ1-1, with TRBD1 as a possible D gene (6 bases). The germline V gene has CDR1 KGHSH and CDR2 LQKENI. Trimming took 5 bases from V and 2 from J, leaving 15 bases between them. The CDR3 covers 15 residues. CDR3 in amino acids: CASSSRGQHNTEAFF. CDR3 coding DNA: TGTGCCAGCTCATCTAGGGGACAACATAACACTGAAGCTTTCTTT.

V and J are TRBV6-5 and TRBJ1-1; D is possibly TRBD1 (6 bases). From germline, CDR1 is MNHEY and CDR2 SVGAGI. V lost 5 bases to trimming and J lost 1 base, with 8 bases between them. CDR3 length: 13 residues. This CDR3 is CASSMTGNTEAFF. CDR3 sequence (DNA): TGTGCCAGCAGTATGACAGGGAACACTGAAGCTTTCTTT.

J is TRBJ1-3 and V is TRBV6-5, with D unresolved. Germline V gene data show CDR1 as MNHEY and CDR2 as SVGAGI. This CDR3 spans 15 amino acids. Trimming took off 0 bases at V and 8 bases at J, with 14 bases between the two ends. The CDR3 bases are TGTGCCAGCAGTTACTCCTATCGGAGGGCGGACACCATATATTTT. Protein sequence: CASSYSYRRADTIYF.

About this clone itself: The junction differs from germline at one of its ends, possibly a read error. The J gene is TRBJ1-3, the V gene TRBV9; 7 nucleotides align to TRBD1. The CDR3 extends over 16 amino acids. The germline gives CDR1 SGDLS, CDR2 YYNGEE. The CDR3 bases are TGTGCCAGCAGCCATGACGGACAGGTCTCTGGAAACAACATATATTTT. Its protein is CASSHDGQVSGNNIYF.